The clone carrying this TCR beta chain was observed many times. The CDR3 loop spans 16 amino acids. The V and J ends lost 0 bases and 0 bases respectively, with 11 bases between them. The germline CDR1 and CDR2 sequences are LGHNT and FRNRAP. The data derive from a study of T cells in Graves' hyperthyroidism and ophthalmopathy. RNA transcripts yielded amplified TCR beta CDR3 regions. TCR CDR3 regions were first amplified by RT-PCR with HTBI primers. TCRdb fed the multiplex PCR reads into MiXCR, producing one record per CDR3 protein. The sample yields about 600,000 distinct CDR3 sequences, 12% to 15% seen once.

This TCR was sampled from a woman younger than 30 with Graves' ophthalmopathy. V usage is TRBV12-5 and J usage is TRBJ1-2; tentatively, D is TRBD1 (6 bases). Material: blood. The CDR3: CASGLVLGGANYGYTF. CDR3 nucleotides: TGTGCTAGTGGTTTGGTACTCGGGGGCGCTAACTATGGCTACACCTTC.